This TCR beta chain stems from a study of blood T cell repertoires in COVID-19. Study-level information: Donors in the United States, Italy and Spain gave samples during acute or convalescent COVID-19. T cells, B-cell-depleted T cells, or PBMCs provided the cDNA or gDNA that served as material.

The table came from immunoSEQ multiplex PCR; TCRdb's copy has only in-frame clones and leaves some out. The table records around 370,000 clones, around nine tenths of them present only once. Between the trimmed V and J ends, which lost 5 bases and 4 bases, there was a span of 14 bases. CDR3 size: 14 residues. CDR1 and CDR2 from the germline V gene are SGHAT and FQNNGV. The receptor's source is a woman aged 65 to 85 with COVID-19, enrolled during active disease. The chain links TRBV11-2 to TRBJ1-1; no clear D gene. The sequencing input was peripheral blood. The chain's CDR3 is CASSRMRAGTEAFF. The CDR3 DNA reads TGTGCCAGCAGCCGCATGAGGGCGGGCACTGAAGCTTTCTTT.